These 23 T cell receptor beta chains originate from one sample sequenced in a study of T cell responses to AZD1222 COVID-19 vaccine (dated by TCRdb to about 2021). Libraries were made using the immunoSEQ multiplex PCR assay. In its TCRdb copy, this immuneACCESS table keeps in-frame sequences only and misses some clones. Where compared with another copy, unresolved V genes explain less than half of these, and the others have no known cause. This sample has some 200,000 clones in its table, and approximately 91% of those were observed once. Approximately 1.6% of the sample goes to the ten largest clones. The time point tag for this specimen amounts to: about 28 days (+/-7) after the second vaccine dose. The sample here was peripheral blood, taken 28 days after the second AZD1222 dose. The receptors were gathered from an adult who received the AZD1222 COVID-19 vaccine.

CDR3 residues: CASSQVGSGNSDTQYF. As DNA, the CDR3 is TGTGCCAGCAGCCAAGTCGGTAGCGGGAACTCAGATACGCAGTATTTT. This chain uses TRBV4-2 with TRBJ2-3, with 8 nucleotides matching TRBD2. CDR1 LGHNA and CDR2 YNFKEQ come from the germline V gene. The CDR3 covers 16 residues. The V and J ends lost 1 base and 4 bases, in that order; junction bases with no gene match: 7.

This clone was detected only once. The chain carries TRBV5-4 and TRBJ1-2; 7 bases align to TRBD1. Germline values: CDR1 SGHNT, CDR2 YYREEE (reference sequence). V lost 2 bases to trimming and J lost 8 bases; unmatched junction nucleotides: 9. This CDR3 is built from 14 residues. CDR3 amino acids: CASSFQGVTLGYTF. For the CDR3, the DNA is TGTGCCAGCAGCTTCCAGGGGGTGACCCTCGGCTACACCTTC.

In this sample, this clone turned up once. The gene calls are TRBV2 and TRBJ1-6; 7 bases are a match to TRBD1. The trim removed 5 bases at V and 8 bases at J, leaving 9 bases unmatched. Germline-derived CDR1 and CDR2 are SNHLY and FYNNEI. This CDR3 contains 15 residues. The CDR3, as DNA: TGTGCCAGCAGTTCTAGACAGGGACCGTATTCACCCCTCCACTTT. Translation gives CASSSRQGPYSPLHF.

The chain employs TRBV7-3 and TRBJ1-3; D is unresolved. Trimming took 2 bases from V and 4 from J, leaving 6 bases between them. CDR1 and CDR2 (germline): SGHTA, FQGTGA. CDR3 length: 13 residues. CDR3 loop: CASSLSQGNTIYF. DNA of the CDR3: TGTGCCAGCAGCTTATCACAGGGAAACACCATATATTTT.

The rearrangement uses TRBV4-2 and TRBJ2-7; TRBD2 matches 13 bases. The J segment lost 1 base and the V segment lost 3 bases, leaving 6 bases of the junction unmatched. The CDR3 consists of 17 residues. Looked up from germline, CDR1 is LGHNA and CDR2 is YNFKEQ. CDR3: CASSQAGTSGVSYEQYF. The CDR3 DNA reads as TGTGCCAGCAGCCAGGCGGGGACTAGCGGGGTTTCCTACGAGCAGTACTTC.

CDR3 nucleotides: TGCGCCAGCAGCCAAGATCGAACAGGACGAGCTGAAGCTTTCTTT. Translating gives CASSQDRTGRAEAFF. The gene calls are TRBV4-1 and TRBJ1-1; D may be TRBD1 (5 bases). CDR3 size: 15 residues. Germline V gene lookup returns CDR1 MGHRA and CDR2 YSYEKL. V shed 0 bases and J shed 6 bases, with 14 bases lying between them.

The chain combines TRBV20-1 with TRBJ1-5; D gene unclear. Trimming left V 3 bases short and J 2 bases short, with 11 bases between. This CDR3 contains 14 residues. CDR1 and CDR2 (germline): DFQATT, SNEGSKA (reference sequence). The CDR3 DNA sequence: TGCAGTGCTAGTTGGAGGGAAGGCAATCAGCCCCAGCATTTT. Protein product: CSASWREGNQPQHF.

The J gene is TRBJ2-3, the V gene TRBV4-2; TRBD1 or TRBD2 may be the D gene (6 bases each). Trimming stripped 3 bases from V and 1 base from J, with 8 bases between. This CDR3 is built from 14 residues. Germline V CDR1 and CDR2: LGHNA, YNFKEQ. The CDR3 DNA reads TGTGCCAGCAGCCAGGGGGGCGGCACAGATACGCAGTATTTT. As protein: CASSQGGGTDTQYF.

The chain carries TRBV18 and TRBJ1-3; D gene unclear. CDR1 is KGHSH, CDR2 LQKENI, per germline. The germline V and J ends were trimmed by 0 bases and 0 bases, with 6 bases remaining between them. The CDR3 has 15 residues. CDR3 sequence (DNA): TGTGCCAGCTCACCACCGGGAGTCTCTGGAAACACCATATATTTT. This gives the protein CASSPPGVSGNTIYF.

This clone was seen only once. The chain employs TRBV12-3 or TRBV12-4 and TRBJ1-6; D unclear. V was shortened by 2 bases and J by 10 bases, with 6 bases between the two germline ends. The CDR3 covers 12 residues. Here the CDR3 DNA reads TGTGCCAGCAGTTTACCACCGTCACCCCTCCACTTT. It specifies CASSLPPSPLHF.

The rearrangement links TRBV21-1 to TRBJ2-1; the table's D call TRBD2 went unverified against the DNA. TRBV21-1 is tagged as a pseudogene. This CDR3 has 19 amino acids. CDR3 DNA sequence: TGTGCCAGCAGCAAAGTTGCGAGTTATGCGGGGCGAACCTACAATGAGCAGTTCTTC. Translating gives CASSKVASYAGRTYNEQFF.

The chain recombines TRBV19 with TRBJ1-2; the D gene is possibly TRBD1 (5 bases). Deletions cut 3 bases from V and 3 bases from J, with 23 bases between. Per germline, CDR1 LNHDA and CDR2 SQIVND (reference sequence). The CDR3 covers 18 residues. CDR3 amino acids: CASSIMQGTARNYYGYTF. Here the CDR3 DNA reads TGTGCCAGTAGTATCATGCAGGGTACGGCCCGCAATTACTATGGCTACACCTTC.

The chain recombines TRBV7-2 with TRBJ2-6; D is undetermined. The V gene lost 6 bases and the J gene lost 0 bases, with 18 bases spanning the gap. Germline loops: CDR1 SGHTA, CDR2 FQGNSA. The CDR3 consists of 18 residues. CDR3: CASSFSTPLSSGANVLTF. The DNA for the CDR3 is TGTGCCAGCAGTTTTAGTACCCCGCTCAGCTCTGGGGCCAACGTCCTGACTTTC.

V gene TRBV4-1 combines with J gene TRBJ1-2; D may be TRBD1 (5 bases). Deletions cut 4 bases from V and 2 bases from J, with 14 bases between. Germline CDR1 MGHRA, CDR2 YSYEKL. The CDR3 is 15 residues long. CDR3 sequence reads: CASSREMGENYGYTF. The CDR3 DNA reads TGCGCCAGCAGCCGCGAGATGGGGGAAAACTATGGCTACACCTTC.

This sequence joins TRBV29-1 and TRBJ2-5; D remains unclear. The germline CDR1 and CDR2 sequences are SQVTM and ANQGSEA. V lost 3 bases, J lost 0 bases, and 5 bases lay in between. There are 12 residues in the CDR3. The CDR3 is CSVDSYQETQYF. The CDR3 DNA is TGCAGCGTTGATTCATACCAAGAGACCCAGTACTTC.

The J gene is TRBJ1-4, the V gene TRBV27; 7 positions match TRBD1. The V and J ends lost 5 bases and 9 bases, in that order; junction bases with no gene match: 9. From germline, CDR1 is MNHEY and CDR2 SMNVEV (reference sequence). This CDR3 comprises 14 residues. Here the CDR3 reads CASSPYRGSKKLFF. In DNA, the CDR3 is TGTGCCAGCAGTCCATACAGGGGATCTAAAAAACTGTTTTTT.

This sequence joins TRBV12-5 and TRBJ2-1; 8 nucleotides agree with TRBD2. The CDR3 is 15 residues long. Trimming removed 3 bases from V and 7 bases from J; junction bases left unmatched: 8. Per germline, CDR1 LGHNT and CDR2 FRNRAP. For the CDR3, the DNA is TGTGCTAGTGGTTTCCCGGGAGGGGCCCAGAATGAGCAGTTCTTC. This sequence encodes CASGFPGGAQNEQFF.

V and J are TRBV11-2 and TRBJ1-2; 10 bases match TRBD1. CDR1 and CDR2 (germline): SGHAT, FQNNGV. Trimming took 4 bases from V and 6 from J; bases not matched to a gene: 5. The CDR3 contains 14 residues. The CDR3 nucleotides are TGTGCCAGCAGCTCAGGGACAGGGGTCCATGGCTACACCTTC. It codes for CASSSGTGVHGYTF.

V is TRBV9 and J is TRBJ1-2; 7 bases align to TRBD1. This CDR3 region has 19 residues. CDR1 is SGDLS, CDR2 YYNGEE, per germline. V shed 4 bases and J 4 bases; nucleotides not matched to a gene: 22. In DNA, the CDR3 is TGTGCCAGCAGCATAGCCCCGAACGAGCCGACAGGGAGAGGCTATGGCTACACCTTC. Its translation is CASSIAPNEPTGRGYGYTF.

The chain joins TRBV19 to TRBJ2-7, with 12 positions matching TRBD1. Germline V gives CDR1 LNHDA, CDR2 SQIVND (reference sequence). The ends lost 4 bases at V and 4 bases at J; junction bases unmatched: 5. This CDR3 is built from 15 residues. CDR3 residues: CASSTRDRGRYEQYF. CDR3 nucleotide sequence: TGTGCCAGTAGTACCCGGGACAGGGGGCGGTACGAGCAGTACTTC. The full variable domain, its missing parts supplied by reference TRBV19 and TRBJ2-7, is DGGITQSPKYLFRKEGQNVTLSCEQNLNHDAMYWYRQDPGQGLRLIYYSQIVNDFQKGDIAEGYSVSREKKESFPLTVTSAQKNPTAFYLCASSTRDRGRYEQYFGPGTRLTVT.

This clone has just one count. Mismatch with germline at one junction end may stem from a read error. The V gene is TRBV30, the J gene TRBJ2-5; 7 bases agree with TRBD1. This CDR3 is built from 11 residues. Germline loops: CDR1 GTSNPN, CDR2 SVGIG (reference sequence). The CDR3 is CAWSVGTAKNF. Here the CDR3 DNA reads TGTGCCTGGAGTGTTGGGACAGCAAAAAACTTC.

The rearrangement links TRBV30 to TRBJ2-5; D might be TRBD1 (5 bases). V gave up 3 bases and J gave up 4 bases, with 9 bases separating them. The CDR3 is made up of 12 amino acids. The germline CDR1 and CDR2 sequences are GTSNPN and SVGIG (reference sequence). The CDR3 DNA reads as TGTGCCTGGAGCTGGCAGGGAGAGACCCAGTACTTC. Protein: CAWSWQGETQYF.

V is TRBV6-5 and J is TRBJ2-7; a weak D match, TRBD2 (6 bases). Germline V gives CDR1 MNHEY, CDR2 SVGAGI. V dropped 0 bases and J dropped 9 bases, with 15 bases sitting between them. This CDR3 is 14 amino acids long. CDR3 sequence reads: CASSYSGEVVTQYF. The CDR3 DNA follows: TGTGCCAGCAGTTACTCGGGGGAGGTAGTTACGCAGTACTTC.